The 26 T cell receptor beta chains below all came from one sample that was sequenced in a study of CD8+ T cells in alopecia areata. RNA, once extracted, was reverse transcribed into cDNA for use as the sequencing template. Sequencing used immunoSEQ multiplex PCR; TCRdb keeps in-frame clones, though not all of them. This table holds over 110,000 clones, 40% to 65% found once. The sample here was CD4+ T cells sorted from blood, taken at week 0. The receptors stem from a human donor with alopecia areata.

This clone was seen at least ten times. J is TRBJ1-3 and V is TRBV7-9, with 8 positions matching TRBD1. Per the germline V gene, CDR1 is SEHNR and CDR2 is FQNEAQ (reference sequence). J lost 5 bases, V lost 4 bases, and 4 bases had no gene match. This CDR3 has 14 residues. The CDR3 sequence: CASSSDRGRNTIYF. CDR3 nucleotide sequence: TGTGCCAGCAGCTCCGACAGGGGCAGAAACACCATATATTTT.

This clone was observed a few times. This chain joins TRBV23-1 and TRBJ1-5; 7 bases fit TRBD1. TRBV23-1 belongs to the ORF category, with a function that is uncertain. The CDR3 totals 15 residues. After removal of 4 bases from V and 4 bases from J, the junction contained 7 bases not matched to a gene. The CDR3, as DNA: TGCGCCAGCAGTCCTACGGGACAGATAAATCAGCCCCAGCATTTT. The encoded protein is CASSPTGQINQPQHF.

The J gene is TRBJ2-3, the V gene TRBV30; 10 bases match TRBD2. The CDR3 spans 13 residues. Trimming removed 8 bases from V and 6 bases from J; junction bases left unmatched: 8. CDR1 and CDR2 from the germline V gene are GTSNPN and SVGIG (reference sequence). This CDR3 is CAHQGTSDDTQYF. The CDR3 coding sequence is TGTGCCCACCAAGGGACTAGCGATGATACGCAGTATTTT.

The chain links TRBV9 to TRBJ2-7, with D maybe TRBD2 (6 bases). The CDR3 runs 13 residues. The V gene's germline CDR1 is SGDLS and CDR2 YYNGEE. The V and J ends lost 5 bases and 5 bases respectively, with 14 bases between them. CDR3 region: CASSEGLVHEQYF. In nucleotides, the CDR3 is TGTGCCAGCAGTGAGGGACTGGTGCACGAGCAGTACTTC. The full variable domain, in which reference TRBV9 and TRBJ2-7 provide the parts outside the CDR3, is DSGVTQTPKHLITATGQRVTLRCSPRSGDLSVYWYQQSLDQGLQFLIQYYNGEERAKGNILERFSAQQFPDLHSELNLSSLELGDSALYFCASSEGLVHEQYFGPGTRLTVT.

The chain joins TRBV28 to TRBJ2-7; the match to TRBD2 covers 7 bases. The CDR3 consists of 16 residues. V trimming: 6 bases; J trimming: 1 base; junction bases outside the gene matches: 12. In germline, CDR1 is MDHEN, CDR2 SYDVKM. CDR3 residues: CASSPGSSGWSYEQYF. CDR3 DNA sequence: TGTGCCAGCAGCCCAGGTTCTAGCGGATGGTCCTACGAGCAGTACTTC.

This clone was counted between two and nine times. The genes are TRBV7-2 and TRBJ2-7; D may be TRBD1 (6 bases). The CDR3 length is 15 residues. Per germline, CDR1 SGHTA and CDR2 FQGNSA. Trimming removed 5 bases from V and 0 bases from J, with 14 bases in between. CDR3 residues: CASSHGTLGSYEQYF. The CDR3 bases are TGTGCCAGCAGCCATGGGACACTTGGCTCCTACGAGCAGTACTTC.

This clone has just a few counts. J is TRBJ2-6 and V is TRBV7-9; D remains unclear. Germline CDR1 and CDR2: SEHNR and FQNEAQ (reference sequence). The CDR3 is 14 residues long. The V gene lost 7 bases and the J gene lost 0 bases, with 7 bases spanning the gap. CDR3 loop: CASMTGSGANVLTF. The DNA of the CDR3 is TGTGCCAGCATGACTGGCTCTGGGGCCAACGTCCTGACTTTC.

This clone was observed a few times. Compared with germline, one end of the junction differs, possibly owing to a read error. The J gene is TRBJ2-2, the V gene TRBV30; 13 nucleotides align to TRBD2. The CDR3 length is 16 residues. Germline-derived CDR1 and CDR2 are GTSNPN and SVGIG (reference sequence). CDR3 sequence (DNA): TGTGCCTATTCCGGGACTAGCGGGACCCTCACCTGGGAGCTGTTTTTT. Protein sequence: CAYSGTSGTLTWELFF.

This sequence joins TRBV29-1 and TRBJ1-2; D unresolved. CDR1 SQVTM and CDR2 ANQGSEA come from the germline V gene. Trimming removed 5 bases from V and 4 bases from J, with 17 bases in between. The CDR3 spans 14 residues. CDR3 DNA sequence: TGCAGCGTTACCCACTCAGGAGGGTCCTATGGCTACACCTTC. Translated: CSVTHSGGSYGYTF.

The genes are TRBV5-1 and TRBJ2-7, with D tentatively TRBD1 (6 bases). Trimming pared 3 bases from V and 0 bases from J, leaving 13 bases between. The CDR3 consists of 15 residues. Germline V CDR1 and CDR2: SGHRS, YFSETQ. CDR3 DNA sequence: TGCGCCAGCAGCTCGCTGACAGGCAGCTCCTACGAGCAGTACTTC. Translation: CASSSLTGSSYEQYF.

In this sample, this clone turned up a few times. The gene calls are TRBV5-1 and TRBJ2-7; TRBD2 matches 11 bases. The CDR3 has 15 amino acids. Germline V lookup: CDR1 SGHRS, CDR2 YFSETQ. Germline trimming cut 4 bases from V and 5 bases from J; bases unmatched to any gene: 8. The CDR3 nucleotides are TGCGCCAGCAGCAGAACTAGCGGGAGTGGTGACGAGCAGTACTTC. Translation: CASSRTSGSGDEQYF.

The V gene is TRBV30, the J gene TRBJ2-5; 9 bases align to TRBD1. Looked up from germline, CDR1 is GTSNPN and CDR2 is SVGIG (reference sequence). CDR3 size: 16 residues. Unmatched junction bases numbered 6, after V lost 1 base and J lost 0 bases. CDR3 region: CAWSDPWTGDQETQYF. CDR3 coding DNA: TGTGCCTGGAGTGACCCCTGGACAGGGGACCAAGAGACCCAGTACTTC.

J is TRBJ1-2 and V is TRBV4-3; TRBD1 might be the D (5 bases). Germline CDR1 LGHNA, CDR2 YSLEER. The V and J ends lost 0 bases and 1 base respectively, with 18 bases between them. CDR3 size: 18 residues. This CDR3 reads CASSQDEDGGISNYGYTF. CDR3 sequence (DNA): TGCGCCAGCAGCCAAGACGAGGACGGGGGGATTAGTAACTATGGCTACACCTTC.

The gene calls are TRBV29-1 and TRBJ2-3; D remains ambiguous. Germline-derived CDR1 and CDR2 are SQVTM and ANQGSEA. Trimming removed 6 bases at V and 8 bases at J, with 15 bases between. CDR3 size: 12 residues. The CDR3 DNA follows: TGCAGCGTGGAACTTGCAGGCCGTACGCAGTATTTT. The encoded protein is CSVELAGRTQYF.

This rearrangement joins TRBV5-6 to TRBJ1-1, with D unresolved. Germline CDR1 is SGHDT and CDR2 is YYEEEE. This CDR3 contains 14 residues. Trimming left V 1 base short and J 0 bases short, with 7 bases between. This CDR3 is CASSLFQVNTEAFF. The CDR3 region has the DNA TGTGCCAGCAGCTTGTTCCAGGTGAACACTGAAGCTTTCTTT.

The CDR3 coding sequence is TGTGCCAGCAGACCGGACAGGGGTAGAGGTGGCTACACCTTC. It yields the protein CASRPDRGRGGYTF. The chain employs TRBV6-6 and TRBJ1-2; TRBD1 agrees at 9 bases. The germline CDR1 and CDR2 sequences are MNHNY and SVGAGI (reference sequence). This CDR3 has 14 residues. Germline trimming cut 6 bases from V and 7 bases from J; bases unmatched to any gene: 9.

The chain uses TRBV2 and TRBJ2-4; TRBD1 aligns across 8 bases. CDR1 is SNHLY and CDR2 is FYNNEI in the germline V gene. The CDR3 contains 15 residues. Trimming removed 5 bases from V and 2 bases from J; junction bases left unmatched: 5. CDR3: CASSRTGKSKNIQYF. The CDR3, as DNA: TGTGCCAGCAGTCGGACAGGGAAGTCCAAAAACATTCAGTACTTC. The whole variable domain, filled in from reference TRBV2 and TRBJ2-4, reads EPEVTQTPSHQVTQMGQEVILRCVPISNHLYFYWYRQILGQKVEFLVSFYNNEISEKSEIFDDQFSVERPDGSNFTLKIRSTKLEDSAMYFCASSRTGKSKNIQYFGAGTRLSVL.

The gene calls are TRBV6-5 and TRBJ1-2; the match to TRBD1 covers 9 bases. CDR1 MNHEY and CDR2 SVGAGI come from the germline V gene. The CDR3 extends over 15 amino acids. Trimming removed 4 bases from V and 8 bases from J; junction bases left unmatched: 11. CDR3 DNA: TGTGCCAGCAGTTCAACCAAACAGGGGGCGCGGGGCTACACCTTC. The encoded protein is CASSSTKQGARGYTF.

The genes are TRBV15 and TRBJ2-2; D call uncertain. Trimming removed 0 bases at V and 7 bases at J, with 9 bases between. The CDR3 is made up of 14 amino acids. CDR1 and CDR2 from the germline V gene are LNHNV and YYDKDF (reference sequence). The CDR3 region has the DNA TGTGCCACCAGCAGAGACAGGAGAGGCGGGGAGCTGTTTTTT. This codes for CATSRDRRGGELFF.

CDR3 sequence reads: CASSMRDPLVGYTF. CDR3 sequence (DNA): TGTGCCAGCAGTATGAGGGACCCCCTGGTCGGCTACACCTTC. The genes are TRBV27 and TRBJ1-2, with D tentatively TRBD1 (5 bases). The germline V gene has CDR1 MNHEY and CDR2 SMNVEV (reference sequence). The V and J ends lost 5 bases and 8 bases respectively, with 18 bases between them. The CDR3 length is 14 residues.

The chain joins TRBV7-2 to TRBJ2-7; the match to TRBD2 covers 8 bases. Germline V gene sequence: CDR1 SGHTA, CDR2 FQGNSA. CDR3 size: 14 residues. V lost 5 bases, J lost 2 bases, and 5 bases stayed unmatched. CDR3 in amino acids: CASSPQGLAYEQYF. The CDR3, as DNA: TGTGCCAGCAGCCCACAGGGACTAGCCTACGAGCAGTACTTC. Drawing the rest from reference TRBV7-2 and TRBJ2-7, the complete variable domain is GAGVSQSPSNKVTEKGKDVELRCDPISGHTALYWYRQSLGQGLEFLIYFQGNSAPDKSGLPSDRFSAERTGGSVSTLTIQRTQQEDSAVYLCASSPQGLAYEQYFGPGTRLTVT.

The V gene is TRBV9, the J gene TRBJ2-1, with TRBD1 matching over 7 bases. The length of the CDR3 is 15 residues. V lost 1 base to trimming and J lost 2 bases; unmatched junction nucleotides: 3. CDR1 is SGDLS, CDR2 YYNGEE, per germline. CDR3: CASSVFDRAYNEQFF. As DNA, the CDR3 is TGTGCCAGCAGCGTATTTGACAGGGCCTACAATGAGCAGTTCTTC.

The chain combines TRBV14 with TRBJ2-3; no reliable D call. CDR1 is SGHDN and CDR2 is FVKESK in the germline V gene. This CDR3 comprises 13 residues. V shed 0 bases and J shed 4 bases, with 5 bases lying between them. The CDR3 reads CASSQDPPDTQYF. CDR3 sequence (DNA): TGTGCCAGCAGCCAAGATCCCCCAGATACGCAGTATTTT. Filled out from reference TRBV14 and TRBJ2-3, the complete variable domain reads EAGVTQFPSHSVIEKGQTVTLRCDPISGHDNLYWYRRVMGKEIKFLLHFVKESKQDESGMPNNRFLAERTGGTYSTLKVQPAELEDSGVYFCASSQDPPDTQYFGPGTRLTVL.

This clone was detected a few times. This chain connects TRBV18 to TRBJ2-3, with D unclear. The CDR3 runs to 16 residues. V dropped 3 bases and J dropped 4 bases, with 17 bases sitting between them. Germline V gene lookup returns CDR1 KGHSH and CDR2 LQKENI. The CDR3 region has the DNA TGTGCCAGCTCACCCAGGCGAGCAGCATCTTCAGATACGCAGTATTTT. Its protein is CASSPRRAASSDTQYF.

The V and J genes are TRBV9 and TRBJ2-3; TRBD2 aligns across 9 bases. Germline V CDR1 and CDR2: SGDLS, YYNGEE. The CDR3 consists of 15 residues. V was pared by 0 bases and J by 6 bases, with 5 bases of the junction left unmatched. CDR3 bases: TGTGCCAGCAGCGTAGACGTAGCGGGAGCTGATACGCAGTATTTT. Translating gives CASSVDVAGADTQYF.

The J gene is TRBJ2-5, the V gene TRBV4-1; 9 bases are shared with TRBD1. The V and J ends lost 0 bases and 1 base, in that order; junction bases with no gene match: 6. From germline, CDR1 is MGHRA and CDR2 YSYEKL. There are 17 residues in the CDR3. The CDR3 nucleotides are TGCGCCAGCAGCCAAGAGGGGACAGGGACCTTCCAAGAGACCCAGTACTTC. It is translated as CASSQEGTGTFQETQYF.